Listed below are T cell receptor beta chains from one sample, sequenced in a study of T-cell memory formation after mild COVID-19. TCRdb re-analysed the 5' RACE reads in MiXCR, keeping a single row per CDR3 protein. The table records a few hundred thousand distinct CDR3 sequences, roughly 8.2% of them present only once. Source material: PBMCs or a T cell subset sorted from them (not recorded which). These receptors were collected from a man aged 18 to 30 who had mild COVID-19 (a few samples of this study predate the infection). Cell type and time point are not known. The conserved cysteine and the conserved F or W are not part of the CDR3 here.

V gene: TRBV29-1
J gene: TRBJ2-3
CDR3 protein: SVEEGATDTQY

V gene: TRBV11-2
J gene: TRBJ1-1
CDR3 protein: ASSPDRVQAF

V gene: TRBV5-1
J gene: TRBJ2-3
CDR3 protein: ASSLAPRLDAGTDTQY

V gene: TRBV5-1
J gene: TRBJ2-5
CDR3 protein: ASSLAPGVEETKY

V gene: TRBV2
J gene: TRBJ1-5
CDR3 protein: ASRDPGRANQPQH

V gene: TRBV7-9
J gene: TRBJ2-2
CDR3 protein: ASRSAGELF

V gene: TRBV7-3
J gene: TRBJ2-3
CDR3 protein: ASSLKAGLEADTQY

V gene: TRBV28
J gene: TRBJ1-2
CDR3 protein: ASRGGNYGYT

V gene: TRBV12-3/TRBV12-4
J gene: TRBJ1-1
CDR3 protein: ASSPGTREAF

V gene: TRBV7-2
J gene: TRBJ2-5
CDR3 protein: ASSRPEGLPRAQY

V gene: TRBV30
J gene: TRBJ1-3
CDR3 protein: AWSGIFEENTIY

V gene: TRBV7-3
J gene: TRBJ2-3
CDR3 protein: ASSLRPAGATDTQY

V gene: TRBV5-1
J gene: TRBJ2-1
CDR3 protein: ASSFGRGEQF

V gene: TRBV9
J gene: TRBJ2-5
CDR3 protein: ASSSRLAGAETQY

V gene: TRBV20-1
J gene: TRBJ1-2
CDR3 protein: SAVHGRYGYT

V gene: TRBV12-3/TRBV12-4
J gene: TRBJ2-1
CDR3 protein: ASSLFRQAKF

V gene: TRBV11-2
J gene: TRBJ2-3
CDR3 protein: ASRPVGDTQY

V gene: TRBV20-1
J gene: TRBJ1-5
CDR3 protein: SATPQVSNQPQH

V gene: TRBV5-6
J gene: TRBJ1-6
CDR3 protein: ASSLQGLSYNSPLH

V gene: TRBV2
J gene: TRBJ2-7
CDR3 protein: ASSAGVSYEQY

V gene: TRBV7-9
J gene: TRBJ1-1
CDR3 protein: ASSFSQVPAEAF

V gene: TRBV7-8
J gene: TRBJ2-5
CDR3 protein: ASSLGLAGDPYQETQY

V gene: TRBV12-3/TRBV12-4
J gene: TRBJ2-4
CDR3 protein: ASSLNRKNIQY

V gene: TRBV27
J gene: TRBJ1-1
CDR3 protein: ASRSRQENTEAF

V gene: TRBV7-9
J gene: TRBJ1-6
CDR3 protein: ASSLVTTGKLVTLH

V gene: TRBV4-3
J gene: TRBJ2-2
CDR3 protein: ASSPPGRGNTGELF

V gene: TRBV5-5
J gene: TRBJ2-2
CDR3 protein: ASSLYRGLTGELF

V gene: TRBV29-1
J gene: TRBJ1-2
CDR3 protein: SVERVQGEGYT

V gene: TRBV18
J gene: TRBJ2-5
CDR3 protein: ASSRNPGNQETQY

V gene: TRBV9
J gene: TRBJ2-3
CDR3 protein: ASSNPDTDTQY

V gene: TRBV12-3/TRBV12-4
J gene: TRBJ2-5
CDR3 protein: ASSPTGIRGETQY

V gene: TRBV6-6
J gene: TRBJ1-5
CDR3 protein: ASSLDTQPQH

V gene: TRBV20-1
J gene: TRBJ2-3
CDR3 protein: SAREGTGTDTQY

V gene: TRBV7-8
J gene: TRBJ2-5
CDR3 protein: ASRGQGNIPETQY

V gene: TRBV24-1
J gene: TRBJ1-1
CDR3 protein: ATSEVLWNTEAF

V gene: TRBV4-3
J gene: TRBJ2-7
CDR3 protein: ASSQEPAEGPWSYEQY

V gene: TRBV5-1
J gene: TRBJ2-2
CDR3 protein: ASSAGLAGVTGELF

V gene: TRBV29-1
J gene: TRBJ2-5
CDR3 protein: SVAIGGIETQY

V gene: TRBV3-1
J gene: TRBJ2-6
CDR3 protein: ASSRISGANVLT

V gene: TRBV5-1
J gene: TRBJ1-1
CDR3 protein: ASSSYYMNTEAF

V gene: TRBV6-1
J gene: TRBJ1-2
CDR3 protein: ASSGTVGYT

V gene: TRBV7-2
J gene: TRBJ1-2
CDR3 protein: ASSLIGPPGGYT

V gene: TRBV6-1
J gene: TRBJ2-5
CDR3 protein: ASGSRDSRQETQY

V gene: TRBV7-6
J gene: TRBJ2-1
CDR3 protein: ASSHQESSYNEQF